This T cell receptor (beta chain) was profiled in a study of a mutant IDH1 vaccine in newly diagnosed glioma. Study-level information: Initiation of the vaccine course occurred 4-6 weeks after radiotherapy alone, or alongside temozolomide cycles. Those enrolled had earlier been treated with radiotherapy, temozolomide, or both, mostly both.

Noted time point: week 47, end of study. A 20-mer mutant IDH1 peptide at 300 ug was injected subcutaneously with topical imiquimod. Germline CDR1 and CDR2: GTSNPN and SVGIG (reference sequence). This CDR3 has 13 residues. Between the trimmed V and J ends, which lost 1 base and 0 bases, there was a span of 7 bases. The repertoire was sequenced with immunoSEQ multiplex PCR; TCRdb's copy has only in-frame clones and lacks some. Of around 94,000 clones detected, just under 90% appear once; the ten largest clones hold roughly 0.78%. A note on this clone: Its antigen is currently unknown.

The TCR was taken from a woman aged 45-65 years with glioma. The rearrangement links TRBV30 to TRBJ2-7; D not resolved. The sample here was PBMCs, taken from a glioma patient whose treatment included an IDH1 peptide vaccine. CDR3 in amino acids: CAWSGAYSYEQYF. CDR3 bases: TGTGCCTGGAGTGGAGCGTACTCCTACGAGCAGTACTTC.